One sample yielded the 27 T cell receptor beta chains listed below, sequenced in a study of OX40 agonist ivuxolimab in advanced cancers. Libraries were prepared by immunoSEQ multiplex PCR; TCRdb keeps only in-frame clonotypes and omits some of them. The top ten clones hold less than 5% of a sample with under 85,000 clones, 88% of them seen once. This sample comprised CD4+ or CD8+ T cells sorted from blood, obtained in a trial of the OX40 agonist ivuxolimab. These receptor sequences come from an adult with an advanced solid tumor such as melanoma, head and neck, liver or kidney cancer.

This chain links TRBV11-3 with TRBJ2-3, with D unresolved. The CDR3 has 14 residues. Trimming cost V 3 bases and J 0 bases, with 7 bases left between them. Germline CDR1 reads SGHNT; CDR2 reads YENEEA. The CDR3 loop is CASSFDGSTDTQYF. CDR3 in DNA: TGTGCCAGCAGCTTCGACGGGAGCACAGATACGCAGTATTTT.

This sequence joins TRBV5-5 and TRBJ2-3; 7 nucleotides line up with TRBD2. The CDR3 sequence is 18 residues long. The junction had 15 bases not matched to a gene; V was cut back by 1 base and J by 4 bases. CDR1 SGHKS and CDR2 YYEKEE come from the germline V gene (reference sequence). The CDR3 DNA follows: TGTGCCAGCAGCTTGCCCACAAGTGGGAGGGCCCGGGCAGATACGCAGTATTTT. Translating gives CASSLPTSGRARADTQYF.

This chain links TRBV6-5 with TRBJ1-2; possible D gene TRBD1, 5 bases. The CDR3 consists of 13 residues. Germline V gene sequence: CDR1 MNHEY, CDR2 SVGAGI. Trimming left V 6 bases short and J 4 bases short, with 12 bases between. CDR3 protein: CASREAGSYGYTF. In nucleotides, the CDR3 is TGTGCCAGCAGGGAAGCAGGGTCCTATGGCTACACCTTC.

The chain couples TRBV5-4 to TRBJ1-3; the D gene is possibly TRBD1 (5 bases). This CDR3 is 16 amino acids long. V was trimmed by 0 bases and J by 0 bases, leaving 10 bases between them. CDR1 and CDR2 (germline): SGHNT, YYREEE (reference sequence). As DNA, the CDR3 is TGTGCCAGCAGCTTGGGGGGGACCGTCTCTGGAAACACCATATATTTT. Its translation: CASSLGGTVSGNTIYF.

For the CDR3, the DNA is TGTGCCAGCAGCGTCCGGGACGTCCGGGCGCGTGGCTACACCTTC. Its protein product is CASSVRDVRARGYTF. This chain uses TRBV5-5 with TRBJ1-2, with D perhaps TRBD1 (5 bases). V lost 4 bases and J lost 7, with 20 bases in between. The CDR3 spans 15 residues. Germline-derived CDR1 and CDR2 are SGHKS and YYEKEE (reference sequence).

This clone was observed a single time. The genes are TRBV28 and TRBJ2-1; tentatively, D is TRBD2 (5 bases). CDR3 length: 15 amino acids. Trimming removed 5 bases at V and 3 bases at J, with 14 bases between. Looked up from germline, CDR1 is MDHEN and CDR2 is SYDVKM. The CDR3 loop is CASSPERIVYNEQFF. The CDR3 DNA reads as TGTGCCAGCAGTCCCGAGCGGATAGTCTACAATGAGCAGTTCTTC.

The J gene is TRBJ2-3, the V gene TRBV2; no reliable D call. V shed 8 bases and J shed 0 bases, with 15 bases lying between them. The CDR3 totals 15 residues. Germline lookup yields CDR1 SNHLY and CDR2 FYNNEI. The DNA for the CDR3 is TGTGCCAGCCGTCGCGACCGCTCTAGCACAGATACGCAGTATTTT. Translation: CASRRDRSSTDTQYF.

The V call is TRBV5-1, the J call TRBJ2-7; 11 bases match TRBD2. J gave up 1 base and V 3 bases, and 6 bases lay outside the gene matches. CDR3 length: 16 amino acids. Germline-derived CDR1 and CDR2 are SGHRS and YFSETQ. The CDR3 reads CASSSGTSGYSYEQYF. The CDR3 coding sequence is TGCGCCAGCAGCTCCGGGACTAGCGGATATTCCTACGAGCAGTACTTC.

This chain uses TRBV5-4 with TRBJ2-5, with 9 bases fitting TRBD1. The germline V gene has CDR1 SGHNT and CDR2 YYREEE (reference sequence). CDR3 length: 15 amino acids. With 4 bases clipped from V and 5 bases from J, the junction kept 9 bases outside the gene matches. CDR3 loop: CASSAQGQGEETQYF. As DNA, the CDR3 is TGTGCCAGCAGCGCGCAGGGACAGGGTGAGGAGACCCAGTACTTC.

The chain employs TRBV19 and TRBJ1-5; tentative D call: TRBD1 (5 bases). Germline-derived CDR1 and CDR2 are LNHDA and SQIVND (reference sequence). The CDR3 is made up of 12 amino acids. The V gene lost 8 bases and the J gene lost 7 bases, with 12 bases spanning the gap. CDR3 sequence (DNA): TGTGCCAGTGTGCGGAAGGGGCAGCCCCAGCATTTT. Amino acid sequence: CASVRKGQPQHF.

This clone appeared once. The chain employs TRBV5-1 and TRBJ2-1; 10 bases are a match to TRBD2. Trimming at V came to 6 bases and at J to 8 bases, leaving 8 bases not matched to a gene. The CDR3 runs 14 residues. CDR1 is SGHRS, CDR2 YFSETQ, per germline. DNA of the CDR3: TGCGCCAGCAAGCGGGAGGGCCTATCGGATGAGCAGTTCTTC. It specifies CASKREGLSDEQFF. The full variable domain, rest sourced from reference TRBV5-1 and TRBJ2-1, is KAGVTQTPRYLIKTRGQQVTLSCSPISGHRSVSWYQQTPGQGLQFLFEYFSETQRNKGNFPGRFSGRQFSNSRSEMNVSTLELGDSALYLCASKREGLSDEQFFGPGTRLTVL.

The CDR3 DNA reads TGTGCCAGCAGCCCTACCGGCGGGGCTAGCGGGAGTGGTGAGCAGTTCTTC. This sequence encodes CASSPTGGASGSGEQFF. This rearrangement joins TRBV5-4 to TRBJ2-1; 10 bases fit TRBD2. CDR1 is SGHNT and CDR2 is YYREEE in the germline V gene (reference sequence). With 4 bases clipped from V and 9 bases from J, the junction kept 16 bases outside the gene matches. The CDR3 is 17 amino acids.

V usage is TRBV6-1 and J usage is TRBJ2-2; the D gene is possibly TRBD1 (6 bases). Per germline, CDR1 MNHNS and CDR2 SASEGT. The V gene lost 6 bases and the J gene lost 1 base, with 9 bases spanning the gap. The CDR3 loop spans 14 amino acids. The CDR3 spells CASRRQENTGELFF. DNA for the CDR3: TGTGCCAGCAGGCGACAGGAGAACACCGGGGAGCTGTTTTTT.

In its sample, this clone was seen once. CDR3 sequence: CASSSSGGYQETQYF. The CDR3, as DNA: TGTGCCAGCAGCAGTTCAGGGGGGTACCAAGAGACCCAGTACTTC. The chain combines TRBV11-2 with TRBJ2-5; the D gene is possibly TRBD1 (7 bases). Germline V gene sequence: CDR1 SGHAT, CDR2 FQNNGV. The V end lost 5 bases, the J end lost 0 bases, and 13 bases lay between the germline ends. The CDR3 has 15 residues. Full variable domain (rest looked up from reference TRBV11-2 and TRBJ2-5): EAGVAQSPRYKIIEKRQSVAFWCNPISGHATLYWYQQILGQGPKLLIQFQNNGVVDDSQLPKDRFSAERLKGVDSTLKIQPAKLEDSAVYLCASSSSGGYQETQYFGPGTRLLVL.

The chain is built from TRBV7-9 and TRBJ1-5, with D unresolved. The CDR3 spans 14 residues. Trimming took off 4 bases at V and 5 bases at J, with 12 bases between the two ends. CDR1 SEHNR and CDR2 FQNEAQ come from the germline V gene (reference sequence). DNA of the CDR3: TGTGCCAGCAGCTCAGTAGACCAGGATCAGCCCCAGCATTTT. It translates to CASSSVDQDQPQHF.

Here the CDR3 DNA reads TGTGCCAGCAGCTTAGCGGGAATCTACAATGAGCAGTTCTTC. Translating gives CASSLAGIYNEQFF. The rearrangement joins TRBV11-3 to TRBJ2-1, with D maybe TRBD2 (5 bases). CDR1 SGHNT and CDR2 YENEEA come from the germline V gene. V was trimmed by 1 base and J by 3 bases, leaving 7 bases between them. The CDR3 runs 14 residues.

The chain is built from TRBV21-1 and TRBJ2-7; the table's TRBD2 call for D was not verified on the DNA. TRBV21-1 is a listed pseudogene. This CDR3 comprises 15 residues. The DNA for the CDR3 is TGTGCCAGCGAAGGGGGTAGCGGGTGTCTCTACGAGCAGTACTTC. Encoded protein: CASEGGSGCLYEQYF.

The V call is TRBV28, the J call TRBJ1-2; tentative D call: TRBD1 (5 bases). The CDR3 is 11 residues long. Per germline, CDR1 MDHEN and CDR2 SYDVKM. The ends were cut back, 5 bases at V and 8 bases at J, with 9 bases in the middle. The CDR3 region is CASSLRDGYTF. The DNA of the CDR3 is TGTGCCAGCAGTCTCAGGGACGGCTACACCTTC.

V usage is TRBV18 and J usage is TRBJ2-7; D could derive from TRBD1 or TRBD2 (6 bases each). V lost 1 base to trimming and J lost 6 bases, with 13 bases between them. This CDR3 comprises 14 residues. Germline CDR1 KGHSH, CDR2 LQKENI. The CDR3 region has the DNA TGTGCCAGCTCACCACTACAGGGAGGTGCCGAGCAGTACTTC. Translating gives CASSPLQGGAEQYF.

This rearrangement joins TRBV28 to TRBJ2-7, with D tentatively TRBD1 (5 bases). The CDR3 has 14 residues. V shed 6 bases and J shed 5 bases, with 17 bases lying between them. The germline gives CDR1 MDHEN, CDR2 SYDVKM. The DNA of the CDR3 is TGTGCCAGCAGCCCGGTTACAGGCACCCACGAGCAGTACTTC. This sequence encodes CASSPVTGTHEQYF.

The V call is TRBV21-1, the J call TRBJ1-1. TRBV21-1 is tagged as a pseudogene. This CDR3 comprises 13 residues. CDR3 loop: CASSSLEGQQAFF. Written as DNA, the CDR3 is TGTGCCAGCAGCTCCTTGGAGGGACAACAAGCTTTCTTT.

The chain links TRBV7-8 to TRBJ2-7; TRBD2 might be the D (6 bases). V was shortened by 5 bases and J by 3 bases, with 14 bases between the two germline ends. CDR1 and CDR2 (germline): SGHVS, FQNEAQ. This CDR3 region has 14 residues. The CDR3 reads CASSQGTGLYEQYF. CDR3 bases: TGTGCCAGCAGCCAAGGGACGGGACTCTACGAGCAGTACTTC. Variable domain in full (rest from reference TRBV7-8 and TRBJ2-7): GAGVSQSPRYKVAKRGQDVALRCDPISGHVSLFWYQQALGQGPEFLTYFQNEAQLDKSGLPSDRFFAERPEGSVSTLKIQRTQQEDSAVYLCASSQGTGLYEQYFGPGTRLTVT.

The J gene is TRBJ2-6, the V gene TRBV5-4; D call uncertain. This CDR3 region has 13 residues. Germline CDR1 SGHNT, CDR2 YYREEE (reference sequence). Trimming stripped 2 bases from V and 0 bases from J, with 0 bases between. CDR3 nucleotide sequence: TGTGCCAGCAGCTTCTCTGGGGCCAACGTCCTGACTTTC. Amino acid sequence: CASSFSGANVLTF. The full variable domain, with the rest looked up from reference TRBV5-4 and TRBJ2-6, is ETGVTQSPTHLIKTRGQQVTLRCSSQSGHNTVSWYQQALGQGPQFIFQYYREEENGRGNFPPRFSGLQFPNYSSELNVNALELDDSALYLCASSFSGANVLTFGAGSRLTVL.

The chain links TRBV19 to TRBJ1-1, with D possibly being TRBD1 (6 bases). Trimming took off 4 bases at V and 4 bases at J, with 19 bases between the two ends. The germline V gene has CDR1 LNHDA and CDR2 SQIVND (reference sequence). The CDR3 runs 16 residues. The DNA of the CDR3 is TGTGCCAGTAGTACAAACGGATACAGGGACCCCACTGAAGCTTTCTTT. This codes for CASSTNGYRDPTEAFF.

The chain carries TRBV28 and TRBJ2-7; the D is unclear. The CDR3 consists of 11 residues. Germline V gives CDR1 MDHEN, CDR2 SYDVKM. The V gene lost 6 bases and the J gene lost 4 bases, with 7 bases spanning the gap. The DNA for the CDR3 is TGTGCCAGCAGGGGTCAATACGAGCAGTACTTC. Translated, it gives CASRGQYEQYF.

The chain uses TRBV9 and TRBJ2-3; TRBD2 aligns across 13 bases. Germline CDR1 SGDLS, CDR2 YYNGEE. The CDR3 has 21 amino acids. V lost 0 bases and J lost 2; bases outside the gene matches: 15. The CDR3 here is CASSVGGLAGAAWGLTDTQYF. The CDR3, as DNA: TGTGCCAGCAGCGTAGGCGGACTAGCGGGAGCCGCCTGGGGCCTCACAGATACGCAGTATTTT.

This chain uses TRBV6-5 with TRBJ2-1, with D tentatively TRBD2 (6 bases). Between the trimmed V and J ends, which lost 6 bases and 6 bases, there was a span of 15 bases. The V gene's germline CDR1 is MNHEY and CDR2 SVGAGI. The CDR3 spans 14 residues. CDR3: CASSSAGSPNEQFF. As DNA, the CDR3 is TGTGCCAGCAGCTCCGCGGGGTCGCCCAATGAGCAGTTCTTC.